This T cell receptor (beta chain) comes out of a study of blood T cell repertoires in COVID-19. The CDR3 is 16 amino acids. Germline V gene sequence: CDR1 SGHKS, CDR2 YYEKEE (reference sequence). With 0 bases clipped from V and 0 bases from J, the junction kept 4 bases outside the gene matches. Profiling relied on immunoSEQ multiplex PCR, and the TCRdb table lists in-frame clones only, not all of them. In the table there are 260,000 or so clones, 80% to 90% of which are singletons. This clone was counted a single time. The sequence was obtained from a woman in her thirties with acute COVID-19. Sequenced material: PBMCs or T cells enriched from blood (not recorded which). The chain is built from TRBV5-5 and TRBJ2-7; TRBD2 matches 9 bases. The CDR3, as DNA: TGTGCCAGCAGCTTGGCCTCTAGCGGGGCCTCCTACGAGCAGTACTTC. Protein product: CASSLASSGASYEQYF.